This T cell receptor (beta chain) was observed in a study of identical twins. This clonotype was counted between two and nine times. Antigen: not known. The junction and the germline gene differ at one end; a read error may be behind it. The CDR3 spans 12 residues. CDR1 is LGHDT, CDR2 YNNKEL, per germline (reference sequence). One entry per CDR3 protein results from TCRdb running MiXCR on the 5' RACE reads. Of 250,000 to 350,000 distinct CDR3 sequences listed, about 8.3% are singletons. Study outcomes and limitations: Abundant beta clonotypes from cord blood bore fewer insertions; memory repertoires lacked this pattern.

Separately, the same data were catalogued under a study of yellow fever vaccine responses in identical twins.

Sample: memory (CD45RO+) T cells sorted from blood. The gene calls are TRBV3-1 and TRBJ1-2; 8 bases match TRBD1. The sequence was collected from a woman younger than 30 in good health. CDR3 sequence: CASSRASTGVAF. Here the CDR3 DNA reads TGTGCCAGCAGCCGAGCCTCGACAGGGGTCGCCTTC.